The present T cell receptor beta chain was sequenced within a study of spatial heterogeneity in lung cancer. Study-wide results and caveats: Ubiquitous expanded tumor TCRs showed up in blood more at resection than follow-up.

This CDR3 has 13 residues. The V gene's germline CDR1 is MNHEY and CDR2 SVGEGT. V lost 10 bases and J 0 bases, leaving 12 bases between the germline ends. Every molecule of TCR cDNA had its own unique molecular identifier. MiXCR, run by TCRdb on the 5' RACE reads, gives a single entry per CDR3 protein. The sample lists tens of thousands of distinct CDR3 sequences; around 7.5% were seen once. Time point denoted: sample taken at primary tumor resection. Donors were over 70 untreated early-stage non-small cell lung cancer patients. Unsorted whole RNA of tumor, nontumor lung or frozen PBMC was sequenced. As regards this clonotype: Antigen: not known.

This rearrangement joins TRBV6-2 or TRBV6-3 to TRBJ1-2; D perhaps matches TRBD1 (5 bases). The sequencing used PBMCs, collected at surgery. The TCR comes from a male donor with early-stage non-small cell lung cancer. The DNA for the CDR3 is TGTGCCACAGCGACAGTATCTAACTATGGCTACACCTTC. Translation gives CATATVSNYGYTF.